This T cell receptor beta chain was sequenced in a study of cytomegalovirus exposure and HLA in healthy donors. Findings and caveats of the study: Across all donors, roughly uniform sequencing depth was an assumption of the presence/absence analyses. Later on, an analysis tied 15,000 to 20,000 TCR beta sequences to HLA alleles at 0.05 false discovery rate. What TCR beta sequences reportedly achieved was accurate prediction of HLA-A and HLA-B alleles in most subjects. In a later analysis, V- and J-gene trimming of beta chains associated with a DCLRE1C missense variant, replicated independently.

In the case of this clone: Its antigen is not identified.

It was with 60 Vbeta and 13 Jbeta primers that the PCR ran. Repertoires were generated with immunoSEQ multiplex PCR, while TCRdb's copy carries only in-frame clones and drops some. The sample lists around 260,000 clones, 75% to 85% occurring once. CDR3 length: 20 amino acids. Germline CDR1 ENHRY, CDR2 SYGVKD. V lost 2 bases to trimming and J lost 9 bases; unmatched junction nucleotides: 25. Sequenced: PBMCs. The receptor's source is a girl aged 2-10 years in good health and CMV-seronegative. The chain recombines TRBV10-3 with TRBJ2-1; the match to TRBD1 covers 7 bases. CDR3 nucleotide sequence: TGTGCCATCAGTGAGACGGCGGCCGGAATACAGACAGGGTTGAGGGGTGAGCAGTTCTTC. Translated, it gives CAISETAAGIQTGLRGEQFF.